What follows are 30 T cell receptor beta chains derived from one specimen sequenced in a study of blood T cells in healthy people across ages. Sample-barcoded 5' priming and a J-beta primer mix drove a second PCR of about 7 to 11 cycles. One entry per CDR3 protein results from TCRdb running MiXCR on the 5' RACE reads. This sample has just over 1 million distinct CDR3 sequences, with under 45% found just once. The sequencing sample was made of blood. The receptors shown here come from a woman aged 60 to 75 in good health.

This clonotype was detected ten times or more. The chain recombines TRBV4-1 with TRBJ2-1, with 7 nucleotides matching TRBD2. The ends lost 5 bases at V and 2 bases at J; junction bases unmatched: 21. The CDR3 contains 20 residues. Germline V gives CDR1 MGHRA, CDR2 YSYEKL. The CDR3 sequence is CASSGAGLPRVGGTYNEQFF. The DNA of the CDR3 is TGCGCCAGCAGCGGAGCCGGACTCCCGAGGGTCGGGGGGACCTACAATGAGCAGTTCTTC.

In regard to this clonotype: The junction shows a germline mismatch at one end, possibly a read error. This rearrangement joins TRBV20-1 to TRBJ2-1; 8 bases are shared with TRBD2. The length of the CDR3 is 15 residues. Germline V gene data show CDR1 as DFQATT and CDR2 as SNEGSKA (reference sequence). The CDR3 nucleotides are TGCAGTGCTAGTCCGAAGGTGAGCGGGAGCTACGAGCAGTGCTTC. Protein product: CSASPKVSGSYEQCF.

The chain uses TRBV5-1 and TRBJ2-2; D gene unclear. The V end was cut by 4 bases, the J end by 7 bases, with 8 bases between. Germline CDR1 and CDR2: SGHRS and YFSETQ. The CDR3 is 12 residues long. The DNA for the CDR3 is TGCGCCAGCAGCCCAGTCGGCGGGGAGCTGTTTTTT. It encodes CASSPVGGELFF.

The chain recombines TRBV6-6 with TRBJ2-5; 7 nucleotides line up with TRBD2. The CDR3 sequence is 16 residues long. The germline gives CDR1 MNHNY, CDR2 SVGAGI (reference sequence). V trimming: 0 bases; J trimming: 5 bases; junction bases outside the gene matches: 9. CDR3 sequence: CASSYSGGSYSETQYF. The CDR3 DNA is TGTGCCAGCAGTTACTCCGGCGGGAGTTATTCGGAGACCCAGTACTTC.

In DNA form, the CDR3 reads TGCAGTGCTAGATTTAACACGGGCCCTTTGGACTACAATGAGCAGTACTTC. It specifies CSARFNTGPLDYNEQYF. This chain links TRBV20-1 with TRBJ2-1; tentatively, D is TRBD2 (6 bases). The DNA end lines up better with TRBJ2-7; the J call may be wrong. The CDR3 length is 17 residues. Per germline, CDR1 DFQATT and CDR2 SNEGSKA (reference sequence).

Concerning this clonotype: This may arise from a read error, as a much more abundant clone is one base away. V and J are TRBV29-1 and TRBJ2-7; a weak D match, TRBD1 (6 bases). The V and J ends lost 5 bases and 12 bases respectively, with 26 bases between them. CDR1 is SQVTM, CDR2 ANQGSEA, per germline. The CDR3 is made up of 14 amino acids. CDR3 amino acids: CSVILLGAGETRYF. The CDR3 nucleotides read TGCAGCGTTATTCTGTTGGGGGCCGGGGAGACCCGGTACTTC.

V is TRBV20-1 and J is TRBJ2-5, with D perhaps given as TRBD1 or TRBD2 (6 bases each). V was pared by 3 bases and J by 5 bases, with 19 bases between. The CDR3 sequence is 15 residues long. Germline CDR1 is DFQATT and CDR2 is SNEGSKA (reference sequence). The CDR3 here is CSASGGGMVGETQYF. The CDR3 region has the DNA TGCAGTGCTAGCGGGGGCGGGATGGTGGGGGAGACCCAGTACTTC.

The chain is built from TRBV12-3 or TRBV12-4 and TRBJ1-5; D not resolved. Trimming left V 8 bases short and J 4 bases short, with 18 bases between. This CDR3 is built from 15 residues. The CDR3 DNA sequence: TGTGCCAGCGGAGGGTGGGGAGAGATAAATCAGCCCCAGCATTTT. This gives the protein CASGGWGEINQPQHF.

This clonotype was seen ten or more times. The J gene is TRBJ2-5, the V gene TRBV29-1, with TRBD1 matching over 10 bases. The V gene's germline CDR1 is SQVTM and CDR2 ANQGSEA. V gave up 6 bases and J gave up 5 bases; unmatched junction bases: 3. The CDR3 is 12 residues long. The CDR3 DNA reads as TGCAGCGTGACAGGGGGCCGGGAGACCCAGTACTTC. Amino acids: CSVTGGRETQYF.

The J gene is TRBJ2-1, the V gene TRBV24-1; D is ambiguous. Deletions cut 1 base from V and 10 bases from J, with 10 bases between. Germline V lookup: CDR1 KGHDR, CDR2 SFDVKD. CDR3 length equals 13 residues. CDR3 protein: CATSDFHLWEQFF. The CDR3 DNA is TGTGCCACCAGTGATTTCCATCTTTGGGAGCAGTTCTTC.

This rearrangement joins TRBV2 to TRBJ2-5, with 14 positions matching TRBD2. J gave up 0 bases and V 5 bases, and 17 bases lay outside the gene matches. Germline V gene sequence: CDR1 SNHLY, CDR2 FYNNEI. CDR3 size: 21 residues. The CDR3 is CASSRRQAGLAGVPYQETQYF. CDR3 bases: TGTGCCAGCAGTAGAAGGCAAGCGGGACTAGCGGGAGTCCCGTACCAAGAGACCCAGTACTTC.

The chain combines TRBV27 with TRBJ2-3; TRBD2 agrees at 9 bases. This CDR3 has 14 residues. Trimming removed 6 bases from V and 3 bases from J; junction bases left unmatched: 4. Germline CDR1 and CDR2: MNHEY and SMNVEV (reference sequence). Here the CDR3 DNA reads TGTGCCAGCAGCAAAAGCGGGAGGACAGATACGCAGTATTTT. Residues: CASSKSGRTDTQYF.

This clonotype occurred a few times. The chain has TRBV9 and TRBJ2-5; no definite D call. Trimming removed 1 base from V and 5 bases from J, with 9 bases in between. Germline V gene sequence: CDR1 SGDLS, CDR2 YYNGEE. The CDR3 spans 13 residues. CDR3 residues: CASSVFTWETQYF. The CDR3 DNA reads TGTGCCAGCAGCGTATTCACGTGGGAGACCCAGTACTTC.

This clonotype showed up just a few times. The chain carries TRBV3-1 and TRBJ1-2; 8 nucleotides match TRBD1. Germline V gives CDR1 LGHDT, CDR2 YNNKEL (reference sequence). CDR3 length: 15 amino acids. V lost 4 bases to trimming and J lost 2 bases; unmatched junction nucleotides: 6. The CDR3 loop reads CASSPSTGENYGYTF. The CDR3 region has the DNA TGTGCCAGCAGCCCTTCGACAGGGGAGAACTATGGCTACACCTTC.

The CDR3 loop is CSANPLTGTRGDTQYF. In nucleotides, the CDR3 is TGCAGTGCAAACCCCTTGACAGGCACCCGAGGAGATACGCAGTATTTT. V gene TRBV20-1 combines with J gene TRBJ2-3; tentative D call: TRBD1 (6 bases). Trimming removed 6 bases from V and 5 bases from J, with 24 bases in between. This CDR3 region has 16 residues. The germline V gene has CDR1 DFQATT and CDR2 SNEGSKA (reference sequence).

The gene calls are TRBV7-9 and TRBJ2-7, with D possibly matching TRBD1 (6 bases). Germline V gene data show CDR1 as SEHNR and CDR2 as FQNEAQ (reference sequence). The CDR3 is 13 residues long. V was clipped by 5 bases and J by 5 bases, with 13 bases between them. CDR3 region: CASSPIRTDEQYF. CDR3 DNA sequence: TGTGCCAGCAGCCCTATCAGGACAGACGAGCAGTACTTC.

V usage is TRBV28 and J usage is TRBJ2-1; no definite D call. The V and J ends lost 4 bases and 0 bases respectively, with 10 bases between them. The CDR3 runs 15 residues. Per germline, CDR1 MDHEN and CDR2 SYDVKM. For the CDR3, the DNA is TGTGCCAGCAGTTCGAACGCCCTCTCCTACAATGAGCAGTTCTTC. This encodes CASSSNALSYNEQFF.

A word on this clonotype: Compared with germline, one end of the junction differs, possibly owing to a read error. The J gene is TRBJ2-7, the V gene TRBV5-6, with TRBD1 matching over 8 bases. This CDR3 is 15 amino acids long. Germline loops: CDR1 SGHDT, CDR2 YYEEEE. CDR3 sequence: CVSSLFRQGYYEQYF. In nucleotides, the CDR3 is TGTGTCAGCAGCTTGTTTAGACAGGGGTACTACGAGCAGTACTTC.

This clonotype was observed once. One end of the junction does not line up with germline, which may come from a read error. This sequence joins TRBV7-9 and TRBJ1-2; D is unresolved. CDR3 length: 12 amino acids. From germline, CDR1 is SEHNR and CDR2 FQNEAQ (reference sequence). CDR3 bases: TGTGCCAGCAGCTTAAACTGGTATGACTACACCTTC. Its translation is CASSLNWYDYTF.

This clonotype was counted only a few times. Here the CDR3 DNA reads TGCAGTGCTACACAGGGGGGATTGATTCAGTACTTC. It codes for CSATQGGLIQYF. The chain uses TRBV20-1 and TRBJ2-4; the match to TRBD1 covers 8 bases. The germline V gene encodes CDR1 DFQATT and CDR2 SNEGSKA (reference sequence). Trimming took 4 bases from V and 10 from J; bases not matched to a gene: 6. This CDR3 contains 12 residues.

The chain recombines TRBV4-1 with TRBJ1-1; D remains ambiguous. V was clipped by 0 bases and J by 4 bases, with 9 bases between them. The CDR3 has 14 residues. Looked up from germline, CDR1 is MGHRA and CDR2 is YSYEKL. CDR3 coding DNA: TGCGCCAGCAGCCAAGAACCCCCAAGCACTGAAGCTTTCTTT. Translation gives CASSQEPPSTEAFF.

This clonotype occurred many times. V usage is TRBV28 and J usage is TRBJ2-7; D possibly matches TRBD1 or TRBD2 (5 bases each). The V gene's germline CDR1 is MDHEN and CDR2 SYDVKM. Trimming cost V 6 bases and J 4 bases, with 13 bases left between them. The CDR3 is 13 amino acids. CDR3 loop: CASSSGAYYEQYF. CDR3 nucleotide sequence: TGTGCCAGCAGCTCCGGGGCATATTACGAGCAGTACTTC.

V gene TRBV7-2 combines with J gene TRBJ2-7; 11 positions agree with TRBD2. Losses at the gene ends were 5 bases for V and 0 bases for J; bases not matched to a gene: 6. CDR1 and CDR2 (germline): SGHTA, FQGNSA. The CDR3 is made up of 16 amino acids. The CDR3 spells CASSQRGLAVSYEQYF. CDR3 coding DNA: TGTGCCAGCAGCCAGAGGGGACTAGCGGTCTCCTACGAGCAGTACTTC.

The chain couples TRBV20-1 to TRBJ2-3; TRBD1 aligns across 7 bases. V trimming: 6 bases; J trimming: 2 bases; junction bases outside the gene matches: 14. The CDR3 is made up of 16 amino acids. Per germline, CDR1 DFQATT and CDR2 SNEGSKA (reference sequence). The CDR3 region is CSARGTGALYTDTQYF. The CDR3 DNA follows: TGCAGTGCCCGGGGAACAGGGGCCCTTTACACAGATACGCAGTATTTT.

The chain couples TRBV25-1 to TRBJ2-1; D gene uncertain. The V and J ends lost 3 bases and 7 bases respectively, with 16 bases between them. Germline V CDR1 and CDR2: MGHDK, SYGVNS. CDR3 length: 15 amino acids. The CDR3 region is CASSDGRPFGNEQFF. In DNA, the CDR3 is TGTGCCAGCAGTGACGGGCGCCCTTTTGGAAATGAGCAGTTCTTC.

This chain uses TRBV13 with TRBJ1-6; 11 nucleotides align to TRBD1. The germline gives CDR1 PRHDT, CDR2 FYEKMQ (reference sequence). Germline trimming cut 7 bases from V and 8 bases from J; bases unmatched to any gene: 7. The CDR3 spans 15 residues. The CDR3 DNA sequence: TGTGCCAGCACTCGGACAGGGGGCGGTTATTCACCCCTCCACTTT. Protein: CASTRTGGGYSPLHF.

The count of this clonotype is one. The chain carries TRBV27 and TRBJ1-4; D unclear. Per germline, CDR1 MNHEY and CDR2 SMNVEV (reference sequence). This CDR3 has 13 residues. V gave up 8 bases and J gave up 7 bases, with 14 bases separating them. DNA for the CDR3: TGTGCCAGCGGCAAAGGGAGTTTTGAAAAACTGTTTTTT. Translated, it gives CASGKGSFEKLFF.

This chain links TRBV30 with TRBJ1-6; 8 positions agree with TRBD1. The length of the CDR3 is 14 residues. V shed 4 bases, J shed 7 bases, and the junction held 6 bases outside the gene matches. CDR1 GTSNPN and CDR2 SVGIG come from the germline V gene (reference sequence). The CDR3 is CAWNTGTGNSPLHF. Written as DNA, the CDR3 is TGTGCCTGGAATACCGGGACAGGCAATTCACCCCTCCACTTT. Combining the CDR3 with reference TRBV30 and TRBJ1-6 gives the whole variable domain SQTIHQWPATLVQPVGSPLSLECTVEGTSNPNLYWYRQAAGRGLQLLFYSVGIGQISSEVPQNLSASRPQDRQFILSSKKLLLSDSGFYLCAWNTGTGNSPLHFGNGTRLTVT.

The genes are TRBV5-6 and TRBJ2-3, with 12 nucleotides matching TRBD2. This CDR3 contains 15 residues. The germline gives CDR1 SGHDT, CDR2 YYEEEE. Trimming removed 6 bases from V and 7 bases from J; junction bases left unmatched: 9. As DNA, the CDR3 is TGTGCCAGCACCTCCGGACTAGCGGGAAGCCATACGCAGTATTTT. Translated, it gives CASTSGLAGSHTQYF.

This chain links TRBV30 with TRBJ2-5; TRBD2 might be the D (5 bases). The end of the DNA is better explained by TRBJ2-7, so the J call may be wrong. This CDR3 is built from 13 residues. Germline CDR1 reads GTSNPN; CDR2 reads SVGIG (reference sequence). CDR3 DNA sequence: TGTGCCTGGAGTCCCCGGACTGGCTACGAGCAGTACTTC. The encoded protein is CAWSPRTGYEQYF.